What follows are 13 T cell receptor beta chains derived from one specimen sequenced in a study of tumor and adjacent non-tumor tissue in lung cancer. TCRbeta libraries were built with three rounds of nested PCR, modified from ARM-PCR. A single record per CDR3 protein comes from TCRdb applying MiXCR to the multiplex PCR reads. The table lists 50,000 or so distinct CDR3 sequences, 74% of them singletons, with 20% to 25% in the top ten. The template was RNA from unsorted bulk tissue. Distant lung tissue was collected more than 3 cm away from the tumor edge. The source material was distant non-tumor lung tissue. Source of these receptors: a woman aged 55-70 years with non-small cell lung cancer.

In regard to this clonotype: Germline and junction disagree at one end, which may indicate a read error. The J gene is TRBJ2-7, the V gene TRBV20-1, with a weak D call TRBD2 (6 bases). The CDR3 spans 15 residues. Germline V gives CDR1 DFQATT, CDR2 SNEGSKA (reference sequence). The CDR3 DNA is TGCAGTACTAGCCGTACGGGGAACGAAAAATACGAGCAGTATTTC. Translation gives CSTSRTGNEKYEQYF.

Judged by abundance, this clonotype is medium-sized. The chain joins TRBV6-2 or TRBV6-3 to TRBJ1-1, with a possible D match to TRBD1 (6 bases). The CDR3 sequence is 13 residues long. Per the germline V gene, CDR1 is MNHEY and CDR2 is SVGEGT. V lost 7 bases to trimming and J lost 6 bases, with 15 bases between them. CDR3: CASTPRGASEAFF. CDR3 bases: TGTGCCAGCACACCTCGGGGGGCCTCTGAAGCTTTCTTT.

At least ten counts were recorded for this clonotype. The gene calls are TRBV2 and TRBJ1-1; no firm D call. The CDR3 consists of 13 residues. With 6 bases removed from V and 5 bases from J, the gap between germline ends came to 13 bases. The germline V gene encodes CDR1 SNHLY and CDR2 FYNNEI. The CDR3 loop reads CASSGISPTEAFF. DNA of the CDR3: TGTGCCAGCAGCGGAATTAGCCCAACTGAAGCTTTCTTT.

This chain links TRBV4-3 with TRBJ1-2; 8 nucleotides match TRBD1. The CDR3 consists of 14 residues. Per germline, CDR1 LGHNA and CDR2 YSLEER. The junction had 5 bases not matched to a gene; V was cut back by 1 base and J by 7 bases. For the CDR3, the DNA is TGCGCCAGCAGCCAAGTCAGGACAGGGAGTGGCTACACCTTC. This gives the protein CASSQVRTGSGYTF.

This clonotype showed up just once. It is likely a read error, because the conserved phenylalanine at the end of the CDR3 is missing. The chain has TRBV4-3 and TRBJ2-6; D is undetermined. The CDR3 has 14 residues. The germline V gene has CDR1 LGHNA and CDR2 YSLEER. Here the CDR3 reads CASSQGTGTNVLTI. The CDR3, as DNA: TGCGCCAGCAGCCAAGGTACTGGGACCAACGTCCTGACTATC.

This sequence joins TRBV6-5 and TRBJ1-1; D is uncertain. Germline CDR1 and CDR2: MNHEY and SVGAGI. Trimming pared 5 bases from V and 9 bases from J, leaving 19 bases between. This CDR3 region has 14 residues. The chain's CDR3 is CASSIWVGARKAFF. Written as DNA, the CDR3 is TGTGCCAGCAGTATATGGGTAGGAGCAAGAAAAGCTTTCTTT.

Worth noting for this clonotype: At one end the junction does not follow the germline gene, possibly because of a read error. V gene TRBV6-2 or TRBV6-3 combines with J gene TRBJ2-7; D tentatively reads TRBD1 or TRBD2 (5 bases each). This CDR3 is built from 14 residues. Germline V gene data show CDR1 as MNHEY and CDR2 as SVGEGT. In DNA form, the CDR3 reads TGTGCCAGCAACAGAGGACGGGGACCTTACGATCAGTACTTC. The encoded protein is CASNRGRGPYDQYF.

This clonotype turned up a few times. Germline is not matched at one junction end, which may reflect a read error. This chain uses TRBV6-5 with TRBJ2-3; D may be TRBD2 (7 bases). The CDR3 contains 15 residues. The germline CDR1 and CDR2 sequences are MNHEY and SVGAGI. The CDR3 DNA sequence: TGTGTCAGCAGTTATGTGGGGGGGCGTGGAGATACGCAGTATTTT. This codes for CVSSYVGGRGDTQYF.

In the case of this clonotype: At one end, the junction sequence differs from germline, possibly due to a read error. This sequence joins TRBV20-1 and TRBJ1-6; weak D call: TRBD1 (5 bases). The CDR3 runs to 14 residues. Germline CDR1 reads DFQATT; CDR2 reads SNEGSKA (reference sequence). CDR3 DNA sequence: TGCGGTGCTCCTGGGACCGCTCCTAATTCACCACTCCACTTT. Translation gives CGAPGTAPNSPLHF.

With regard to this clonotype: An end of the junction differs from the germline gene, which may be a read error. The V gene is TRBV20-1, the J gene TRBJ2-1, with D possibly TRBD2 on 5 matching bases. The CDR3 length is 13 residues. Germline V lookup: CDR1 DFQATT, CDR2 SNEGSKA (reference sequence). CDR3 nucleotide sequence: TGCAGTACTAGAGATCGTGGCATCGATGAGCAGTTCTTC. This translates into CSTRDRGIDEQFF.

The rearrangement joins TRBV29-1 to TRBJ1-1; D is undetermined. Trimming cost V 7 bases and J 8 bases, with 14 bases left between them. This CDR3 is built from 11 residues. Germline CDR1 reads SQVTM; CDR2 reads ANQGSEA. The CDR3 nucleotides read TGCAGCGGGGGTGTGGGAGTAGAAGCTTTCTTT. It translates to CSGGVGVEAFF.

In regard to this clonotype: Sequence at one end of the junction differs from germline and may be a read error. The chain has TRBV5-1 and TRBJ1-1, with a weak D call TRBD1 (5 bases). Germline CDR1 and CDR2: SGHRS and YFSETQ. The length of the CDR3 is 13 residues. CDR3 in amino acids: CAGRTQRNTEAFF. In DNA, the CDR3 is TGCGCCGGCAGGACACAACGGAACACCGAAGCTTTCTTT.

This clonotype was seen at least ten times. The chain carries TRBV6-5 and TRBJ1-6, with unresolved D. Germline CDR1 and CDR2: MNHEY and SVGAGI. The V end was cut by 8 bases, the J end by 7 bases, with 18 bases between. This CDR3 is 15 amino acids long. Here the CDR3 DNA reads TGTGCCAGCCATTCCCTTGTGGGCGGGAATTCACCCCTCCACTTT. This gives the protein CASHSLVGGNSPLHF.